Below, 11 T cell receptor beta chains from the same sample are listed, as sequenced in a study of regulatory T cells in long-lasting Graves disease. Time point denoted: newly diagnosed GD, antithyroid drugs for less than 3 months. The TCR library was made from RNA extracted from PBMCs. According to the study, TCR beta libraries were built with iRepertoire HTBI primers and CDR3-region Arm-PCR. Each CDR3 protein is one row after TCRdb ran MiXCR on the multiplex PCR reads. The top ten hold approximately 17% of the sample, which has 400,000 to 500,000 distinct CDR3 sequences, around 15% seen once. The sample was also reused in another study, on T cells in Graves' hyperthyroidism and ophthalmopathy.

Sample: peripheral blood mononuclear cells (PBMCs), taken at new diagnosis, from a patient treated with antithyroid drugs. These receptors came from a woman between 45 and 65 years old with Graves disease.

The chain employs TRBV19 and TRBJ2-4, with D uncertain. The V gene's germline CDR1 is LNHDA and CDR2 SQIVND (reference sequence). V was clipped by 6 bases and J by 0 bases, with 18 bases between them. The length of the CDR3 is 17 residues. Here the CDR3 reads CASRGITSVLAKNIQYF. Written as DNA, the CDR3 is TGTGCCAGTAGGGGGATAACTTCAGTCCTAGCCAAAAACATTCAGTACTTC.

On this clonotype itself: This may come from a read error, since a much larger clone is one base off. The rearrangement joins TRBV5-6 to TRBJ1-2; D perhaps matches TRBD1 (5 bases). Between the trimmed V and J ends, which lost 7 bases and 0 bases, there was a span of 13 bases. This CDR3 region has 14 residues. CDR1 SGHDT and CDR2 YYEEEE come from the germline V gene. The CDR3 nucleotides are TGTGCCAGCGGCCCGACAGCGTCTAACTATGGCTACACCTTC. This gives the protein CASGPTASNYGYTF.

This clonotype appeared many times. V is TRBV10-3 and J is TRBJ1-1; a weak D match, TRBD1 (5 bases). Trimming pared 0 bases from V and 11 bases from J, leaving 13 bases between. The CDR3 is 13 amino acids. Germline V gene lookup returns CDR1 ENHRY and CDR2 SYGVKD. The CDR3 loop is CAISESSGQRAFF. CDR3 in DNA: TGTGCCATCAGTGAGTCATCCGGACAAAGGGCTTTCTTT.

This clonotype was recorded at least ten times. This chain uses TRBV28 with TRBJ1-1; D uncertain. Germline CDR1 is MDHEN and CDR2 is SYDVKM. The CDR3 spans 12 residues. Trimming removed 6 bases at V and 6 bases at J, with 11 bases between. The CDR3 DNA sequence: TGTGCCAGCAGGCAGAGCAGATCTGAAGCTTTCTTT. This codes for CASRQSRSEAFF.

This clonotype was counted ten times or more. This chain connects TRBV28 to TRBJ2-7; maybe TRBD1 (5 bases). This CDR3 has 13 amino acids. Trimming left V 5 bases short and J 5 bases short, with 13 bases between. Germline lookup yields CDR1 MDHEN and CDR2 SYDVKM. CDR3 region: CASSPSRVNEQYF. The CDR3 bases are TGTGCCAGCAGTCCGAGCAGGGTGAACGAGCAGTACTTC.

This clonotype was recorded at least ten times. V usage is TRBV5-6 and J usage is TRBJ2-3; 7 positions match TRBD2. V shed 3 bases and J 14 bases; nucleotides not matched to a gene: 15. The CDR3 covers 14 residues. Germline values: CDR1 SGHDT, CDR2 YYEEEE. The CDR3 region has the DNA TGTGCCAGCAGCTCGCCGCTGCGGGAGCCTCTCAGGTATTTT. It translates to CASSSPLREPLRYF.

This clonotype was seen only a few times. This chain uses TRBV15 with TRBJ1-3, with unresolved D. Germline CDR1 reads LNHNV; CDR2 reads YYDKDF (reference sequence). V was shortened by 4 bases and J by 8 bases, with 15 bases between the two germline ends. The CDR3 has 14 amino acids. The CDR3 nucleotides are TGTGCCACCAGCAACCCAGGTCGTGAGGACACCATATATTTT. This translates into CATSNPGREDTIYF. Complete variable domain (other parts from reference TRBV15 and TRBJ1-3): DAMVIQNPRYQVTQFGKPVTLSCSQTLNHNVMYWYQQKSSQAPKLLFHYYDKDFNNEADTPDNFQSRRPNTSFCFLDIRSPGLGDTAMYLCATSNPGREDTIYFGEGSWLTVV.

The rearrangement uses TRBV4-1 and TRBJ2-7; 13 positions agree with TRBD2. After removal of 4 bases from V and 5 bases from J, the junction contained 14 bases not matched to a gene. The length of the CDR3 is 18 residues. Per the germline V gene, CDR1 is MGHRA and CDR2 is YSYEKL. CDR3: CASSPIGTSGIVTHEQYF. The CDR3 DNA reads TGCGCCAGCAGCCCGATCGGGACTAGCGGGATCGTAACCCACGAGCAGTACTTC.

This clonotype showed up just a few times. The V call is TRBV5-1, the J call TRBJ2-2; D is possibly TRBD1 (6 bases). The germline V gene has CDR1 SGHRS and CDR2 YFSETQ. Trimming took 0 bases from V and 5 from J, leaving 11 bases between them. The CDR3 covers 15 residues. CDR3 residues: CASSLGGRTTGELFF. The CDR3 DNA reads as TGCGCCAGCAGCTTGGGGGGGCGTACTACCGGGGAGCTGTTTTTT.

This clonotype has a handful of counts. CDR3 sequence (DNA): TGTGCCAGCAGCCCCAGACGGCTGAAGGTCTATGGCTACACCTTC. Its protein is CASSPRRLKVYGYTF. The chain couples TRBV28 to TRBJ1-2; D is uncertain. V lost 6 bases, J lost 4 bases, and 18 bases lay in between. CDR3 length equals 15 residues. Germline CDR1 is MDHEN and CDR2 is SYDVKM.

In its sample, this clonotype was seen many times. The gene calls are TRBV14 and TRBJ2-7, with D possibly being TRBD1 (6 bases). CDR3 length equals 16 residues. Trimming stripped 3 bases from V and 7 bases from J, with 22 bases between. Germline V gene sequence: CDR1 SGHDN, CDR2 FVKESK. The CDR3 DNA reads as TGTGCCAGCAGCCAGAAAGGAGACAGGAGATTTTGGGAGCAGTACTTC. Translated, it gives CASSQKGDRRFWEQYF.